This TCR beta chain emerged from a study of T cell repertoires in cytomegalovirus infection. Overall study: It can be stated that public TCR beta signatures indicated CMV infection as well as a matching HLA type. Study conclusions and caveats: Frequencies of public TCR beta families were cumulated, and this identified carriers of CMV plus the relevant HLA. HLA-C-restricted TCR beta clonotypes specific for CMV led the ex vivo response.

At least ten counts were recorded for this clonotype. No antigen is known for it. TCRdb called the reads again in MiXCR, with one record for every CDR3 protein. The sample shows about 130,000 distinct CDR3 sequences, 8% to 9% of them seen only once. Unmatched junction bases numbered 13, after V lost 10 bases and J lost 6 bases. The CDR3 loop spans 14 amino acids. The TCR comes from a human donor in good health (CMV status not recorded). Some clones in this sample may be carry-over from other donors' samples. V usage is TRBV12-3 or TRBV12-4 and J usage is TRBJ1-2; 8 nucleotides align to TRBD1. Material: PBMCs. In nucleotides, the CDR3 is TGTGCCACCTCCTCTGAGACAGGGGAGGATGGCTACACCTTC. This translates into CATSSETGEDGYTF.